These T cell receptor beta chains were read from a single sample in a study of blood T cells in healthy people across ages. TCRdb itself ran the 5' RACE reads through MiXCR, one entry per CDR3 protein. The sample shows about 1.7 million distinct CDR3 sequences, 28% of them seen only once. The sample comprised blood. The receptors derive from a young woman in good health. Both conserved end residues are part of each CDR3. D genes are given only for firm matches. A clone size is listed for some rows: how often the clone was seen (once, few, many), or a class if it is expanded.

j_call: TRBJ2-7
clone_size: NA
v_call: TRBV28
d_call: TRBD2
cdr3_nt: TGTGCCAGCAGCGGGACTAGCGATGGGAGATACGAGCAGTACTTC
cdr3_aa: CASSGTSDGRYEQYF

j_call: TRBJ2-7
clone_size: few
v_call: TRBV4-3
d_call: NA
cdr3_nt: TGCGCCAGCAGCCAAGCACTGGGGCGCGAGCAGTACTTC
cdr3_aa: CASSQALGREQYF

j_call: TRBJ1-1
clone_size: NA
v_call: TRBV5-6
d_call: NA
cdr3_nt: TGTGCCAGCAGCTTCTTAGTCAGGAGTGGAGCTTTCTTT
cdr3_aa: CASSFLVRSGAFF

j_call: TRBJ2-7
clone_size: many
v_call: TRBV29-1
d_call: NA
cdr3_nt: TGCAGCGGACAGGGAGGCTACGAGCAGTACTTC
cdr3_aa: CSGQGGYEQYF

j_call: TRBJ2-5
clone_size: NA
v_call: TRBV2
d_call: TRBD2
cdr3_nt: TGTGCCAGCAGACTGACTAGCGCAGCTCAAGAGACCCAGTACTTC
cdr3_aa: CASRLTSAAQETQYF

j_call: TRBJ2-7
clone_size: NA
v_call: TRBV27
d_call: TRBD1
cdr3_nt: TGTGCCAGCAGTTCACCTGGGACAGGGGGCACCTACGAGCAGTACTTC
cdr3_aa: CASSSPGTGGTYEQYF

j_call: TRBJ1-4
clone_size: few
v_call: TRBV12-3/TRBV12-4
d_call: NA
cdr3_nt: TGTGCCAGCAGTTTAGAGGGCGGCTCTAATGAAAAACTGTTTTTT
cdr3_aa: CASSLEGGSNEKLFF

j_call: TRBJ2-5
clone_size: NA
v_call: TRBV10-3
d_call: TRBD2
cdr3_nt: TGTGCCATCAGTGATAATCCGGGCCTAGCGGGAGCCGGCAATGAGCAGTACTTC
cdr3_aa: CAISDNPGLAGAGNEQYF

j_call: TRBJ2-1
clone_size: few
v_call: TRBV6-2/TRBV6-3
d_call: NA
cdr3_nt: TGTGCCAGCAGTTACTCAGCGGGCCGGCTAGCGTCCTACAATGAGCAGTTCTTC
cdr3_aa: CASSYSAGRLASYNEQFF

j_call: TRBJ1-5
clone_size: NA
v_call: TRBV20-1
d_call: NA
cdr3_nt: TGCAGTGCCCCGGTGGGGGGGATTGGTCAGCCCCAGCATTTT
cdr3_aa: CSAPVGGIGQPQHF

j_call: TRBJ2-7
clone_size: NA
v_call: TRBV3-1
d_call: TRBD2
cdr3_nt: TGTGCCAGCAGCCGAGGACTAGCGGGGGGATTCTACGAGCAGTACTTC
cdr3_aa: CASSRGLAGGFYEQYF

j_call: TRBJ2-3
clone_size: many
v_call: TRBV20-1
d_call: TRBD2
cdr3_nt: TGCAGTGCTAGAGATCCAGCGGGAGGCCCAGATACGCAGTATTTT
cdr3_aa: CSARDPAGGPDTQYF

j_call: TRBJ2-1
clone_size: few
v_call: TRBV12-5
d_call: NA
cdr3_nt: TGTGCTAGTGGTTTGTTCGGGAATGAGCAGTTCTTC
cdr3_aa: CASGLFGNEQFF

j_call: TRBJ1-1
clone_size: few
v_call: TRBV2
d_call: NA
cdr3_nt: TGTGCCAGCATTCCCGCGTACACTGAAGCTTTCTTT
cdr3_aa: CASIPAYTEAFF

j_call: TRBJ2-1
clone_size: few
v_call: TRBV24-1
d_call: TRBD2
cdr3_nt: TGTGCCACCAGTGATCCCACTAGCGGGGGCCTAGGGGAGCAGTTCTTC
cdr3_aa: CATSDPTSGGLGEQFF

j_call: TRBJ2-1
clone_size: NA
v_call: TRBV29-1
d_call: NA
cdr3_nt: TGCAGCGTTGAAGTGCGGGACTCCTACAATGAGCAGTTCTTC
cdr3_aa: CSVEVRDSYNEQFF

j_call: TRBJ2-5
clone_size: NA
v_call: TRBV6-2/TRBV6-3
d_call: TRBD2
cdr3_nt: TGTGCCAGCAGTTACGCTAGCGGGAGTCGAGAGACCCAGTACTTC
cdr3_aa: CASSYASGSRETQYF

j_call: TRBJ2-1
clone_size: few
v_call: TRBV20-1
d_call: NA
cdr3_nt: TGCAGTGCTCCCGGGACTCAAACCTACAGTGAGCAGTTCTTC
cdr3_aa: CSAPGTQTYSEQFF

j_call: TRBJ2-1
clone_size: NA
v_call: TRBV16
d_call: TRBD1
cdr3_nt: TGTGCCAGCAGCGCATCGGGACAGCTCAATGAGCAGTTCTTC
cdr3_aa: CASSASGQLNEQFF

j_call: TRBJ2-5
clone_size: few
v_call: TRBV18
d_call: NA
cdr3_nt: TGTGCCAGCTCACTCTCTCTGGCGGCACAAGAGACCCAGTACTTC
cdr3_aa: CASSLSLAAQETQYF

j_call: TRBJ2-7
clone_size: NA
v_call: TRBV2
d_call: NA
cdr3_nt: TGTGCCACGAGACTTAGCTACGAGCAGTACTTC
cdr3_aa: CATRLSYEQYF

j_call: TRBJ2-6
clone_size: NA
v_call: TRBV3-1
d_call: NA
cdr3_nt: TGTGCCAGCAGCCAAGGGGGATTTATGCCGACCAGCTCTGGGGCCAACGTCCTGACTTTC
cdr3_aa: CASSQGGFMPTSSGANVLTF

j_call: TRBJ2-2
clone_size: NA
v_call: TRBV4-1
d_call: TRBD2
cdr3_nt: TGCGCCAGCAGCGACGCCGAAGGGGCTGGCGGGGGGATCAACACCGGGGAGCTGTTTTTT
cdr3_aa: CASSDAEGAGGGINTGELFF

j_call: TRBJ2-7
clone_size: few
v_call: TRBV20-1
d_call: NA
cdr3_nt: TGCAGTGCTAGGGCCAAAACCTACGAGCAGTACTTC
cdr3_aa: CSARAKTYEQYF

j_call: TRBJ2-7
clone_size: few
v_call: TRBV10-2
d_call: NA
cdr3_nt: TGCGCCAGCAGTGAGTTAGGTGCGGGATCGGACGAGCAGTACTTC
cdr3_aa: CASSELGAGSDEQYF

j_call: TRBJ2-7
clone_size: NA
v_call: TRBV12-3/TRBV12-4
d_call: NA
cdr3_nt: TGTGCCAGCACTCTCGGGACGGCTAACGACGAGCAGTACTTC
cdr3_aa: CASTLGTANDEQYF

j_call: TRBJ2-7
clone_size: many
v_call: TRBV3-1
d_call: NA
cdr3_nt: TGTGCCAGCAGCCCCGCGGACGGATACGAGCAGTACTTC
cdr3_aa: CASSPADGYEQYF

j_call: TRBJ2-5
clone_size: NA
v_call: TRBV7-2
d_call: NA
cdr3_nt: TGTGCCAGCAGCTCACACCCGGGGCTAGGAGGGGGCCAAGAGACCCAGTACTTC
cdr3_aa: CASSSHPGLGGGQETQYF

j_call: TRBJ2-5
clone_size: NA
v_call: TRBV5-1
d_call: TRBD2
cdr3_nt: TGCGCCAGCAGCTTGTCTCTAGCGGGAGCGCAAGAGACCCAGTACTTC
cdr3_aa: CASSLSLAGAQETQYF

j_call: TRBJ1-6
clone_size: NA
v_call: TRBV7-2
d_call: TRBD1
cdr3_nt: TGTGCCAGCATCAATGGGACAGGGGTGAATTCACCCCTCCACTTT
cdr3_aa: CASINGTGVNSPLHF

j_call: TRBJ2-7
clone_size: NA
v_call: TRBV10-3
d_call: TRBD2
cdr3_nt: TGTGCCATCAGTGAGCAGCCCGGGAGGGCCCATAAGTCCTACGAGCAGTACTTC
cdr3_aa: CAISEQPGRAHKSYEQYF

j_call: TRBJ2-7
clone_size: many
v_call: TRBV29-1
d_call: NA
cdr3_nt: TGCAGCGTTGAAGATCCCGGTAAGAGCTCCTACGAGCAGTACTTC
cdr3_aa: CSVEDPGKSSYEQYF

j_call: TRBJ2-1
clone_size: NA
v_call: TRBV2
d_call: NA
cdr3_nt: TGTGCCAGCAGTGAGTACGATGAGCAGTTCTTC
cdr3_aa: CASSEYDEQFF

j_call: TRBJ1-6
clone_size: few
v_call: TRBV6-5
d_call: TRBD1
cdr3_nt: TGTGCCAGCAGTTACTCGAAACAGGGGAAATCACCCCTCCACTTT
cdr3_aa: CASSYSKQGKSPLHF

j_call: TRBJ2-1
clone_size: NA
v_call: TRBV7-9
d_call: TRBD2
cdr3_nt: TGTGCCAGCAGCCGGACTAGCGCGTCCAATGAGCAGTTCTTC
cdr3_aa: CASSRTSASNEQFF

j_call: TRBJ2-2
clone_size: few
v_call: TRBV5-1
d_call: NA
cdr3_nt: TGCGCCAGCCAGGACACCCCCGGAACCGGGGAGCTGTTTTTT
cdr3_aa: CASQDTPGTGELFF

j_call: TRBJ2-1
clone_size: NA
v_call: TRBV5-1
d_call: NA
cdr3_nt: TGCGCCAGCAGCTTGCGGCAGGGTGTGGGTGAGCAGTTCTTC
cdr3_aa: CASSLRQGVGEQFF

j_call: TRBJ1-5
clone_size: NA
v_call: TRBV29-1
d_call: TRBD1
cdr3_nt: TGCAGCGTCACCACAGGGACAGGCAATCCGCCCCAGCATTTT
cdr3_aa: CSVTTGTGNPPQHF

j_call: TRBJ2-7
clone_size: few
v_call: TRBV29-1
d_call: NA
cdr3_nt: TGCAGCGTGTCCGAGCGGCGAGCCGAGCAGTACTTC
cdr3_aa: CSVSERRAEQYF

j_call: TRBJ1-1
clone_size: few
v_call: TRBV11-2
d_call: NA
cdr3_nt: TGTGCCAGCAGCCGGCGGGGGGGGAACACTGAAGCTTTCTTT
cdr3_aa: CASSRRGGNTEAFF

j_call: TRBJ2-3
clone_size: NA
v_call: TRBV6-1
d_call: TRBD2
cdr3_nt: TGTGCCAGCAGTGAACGGCGTAGCGGGGAGGGAGATACGCAGTATTTT
cdr3_aa: CASSERRSGEGDTQYF

j_call: TRBJ2-7
clone_size: many
v_call: TRBV20-1
d_call: NA
cdr3_nt: TGCAGTGCTAGATCGAGAGGGGCCTACGAGCAGTACTTC
cdr3_aa: CSARSRGAYEQYF

j_call: TRBJ2-7
clone_size: many
v_call: TRBV20-1
d_call: TRBD2
cdr3_nt: TGCAGTGCTAGAGGACTAGCGGGAGCCCCCTACGAGCAGTACTTC
cdr3_aa: CSARGLAGAPYEQYF

j_call: TRBJ1-6
clone_size: NA
v_call: TRBV9
d_call: TRBD1
cdr3_nt: TGTGCCAGCAGCGTAGCGGGACAGCTCCCTTCACCCCTCCACTTT
cdr3_aa: CASSVAGQLPSPLHF

j_call: TRBJ2-7
clone_size: few
v_call: TRBV12-3/TRBV12-4
d_call: NA
cdr3_nt: TGTGCCAGCAGCCCGAACGGACTGAGCTCCTACGAGCAGTACTTC
cdr3_aa: CASSPNGLSSYEQYF

j_call: TRBJ2-7
clone_size: many
v_call: TRBV7-6
d_call: TRBD1
cdr3_nt: TGTGCCAGCAGCTTTAAGGACAGGGCTGACGAGCAGTACTTC
cdr3_aa: CASSFKDRADEQYF

j_call: TRBJ2-1
clone_size: NA
v_call: TRBV29-1
d_call: NA
cdr3_nt: TGCAGCGTCGCGAGGGACTACAATGAGCAGTTCTTC
cdr3_aa: CSVARDYNEQFF

j_call: TRBJ2-1
clone_size: NA
v_call: TRBV6-5
d_call: NA
cdr3_nt: TGTGCCAGCAGTTACTTCGGCTCGGGGTACGAGCAGTTCTTC
cdr3_aa: CASSYFGSGYEQFF

j_call: TRBJ2-1
clone_size: NA
v_call: TRBV4-3
d_call: NA
cdr3_nt: TGCGCCAGCAGCCAAGAGGAGGGGCCCTACAATGAGCAGTTCTTC
cdr3_aa: CASSQEEGPYNEQFF

j_call: TRBJ2-6
clone_size: NA
v_call: TRBV4-1
d_call: NA
cdr3_nt: TGCGCCAGCAGCCAATCCCGAGCCGAGACGGGGGCCAACGTCCTGACTTTC
cdr3_aa: CASSQSRAETGANVLTF

j_call: TRBJ2-3
clone_size: NA
v_call: TRBV12-3/TRBV12-4
d_call: NA
cdr3_nt: TGTGCCAGCAGACTCGAAAGGGCAGTCTCCTCAGATACGCAGTATTTT
cdr3_aa: CASRLERAVSSDTQYF

j_call: TRBJ1-2
clone_size: NA
v_call: TRBV10-3
d_call: TRBD1
cdr3_nt: TGTGCCATCAGTGAGGGGACAGGAGGTGAAGGCTACACCTTC
cdr3_aa: CAISEGTGGEGYTF

j_call: TRBJ2-5
clone_size: NA
v_call: TRBV27
d_call: TRBD1
cdr3_nt: TGTGCCAGCAGTTTCTCACGGACAGGGTTGGAGACCCAGTACTTC
cdr3_aa: CASSFSRTGLETQYF

j_call: TRBJ1-2
clone_size: NA
v_call: TRBV12-3/TRBV12-4
d_call: TRBD1
cdr3_nt: TGTGCCAGCAGCCACGGGACAGAGTATGGCTACACCTTC
cdr3_aa: CASSHGTEYGYTF